The 30 T cell receptor beta chains presented below share a single source sample, sequenced in a study of PD-L1 blockade in urothelial cancer. Time point noted: peripheral blood 6 weeks after treatment start. Produced via immunoSEQ multiplex PCR; TCRdb's table is partial and in-frame only. The sample has tens of thousands of clones, approximately 84% seen once. Sequenced material: PBMCs, taken around atezolizumab (anti-PD-L1) treatment. Source of these receptors: a man aged 60-69 years with urothelial cancer.

The chain employs TRBV15 and TRBJ2-7, with 8 bases fitting TRBD2. Germline loops: CDR1 LNHNV, CDR2 YYDKDF (reference sequence). This CDR3 has 14 residues. The trim removed 0 bases at V and 3 bases at J, leaving 1 base unmatched. In nucleotides, the CDR3 is TGTGCCACCAGCAGAGATCGGGGGGGCTACGAGCAGTACTTC. Protein product: CATSRDRGGYEQYF.

The chain has TRBV5-1 and TRBJ2-3; 7 nucleotides align to TRBD2. The CDR3 loop spans 15 amino acids. Germline trimming cut 5 bases from V and 4 bases from J; bases unmatched to any gene: 10. Germline V gives CDR1 SGHRS, CDR2 YFSETQ. CDR3 in amino acids: CASSPTSSGPDTQYF. CDR3 coding DNA: TGCGCCAGCAGTCCGACTAGCTCCGGTCCAGATACGCAGTATTTT.

This chain links TRBV4-3 with TRBJ2-2; weak D call: TRBD1 (6 bases). Per the germline V gene, CDR1 is LGHNA and CDR2 is YSLEER. The V gene lost 1 base and the J gene lost 4 bases, with 16 bases spanning the gap. This CDR3 comprises 17 residues. CDR3 region: CASSQGRQARGTGELFF. The CDR3 coding sequence is TGCGCCAGCAGCCAAGGAAGACAGGCCCGGGGCACCGGGGAGCTGTTTTTT.

The genes are TRBV5-4 and TRBJ2-5; 11 bases match TRBD2. Germline trimming cut 4 bases from V and 5 bases from J; bases unmatched to any gene: 10. Germline CDR1 is SGHNT and CDR2 is YYREEE (reference sequence). The CDR3 sequence is 16 residues long. The DNA of the CDR3 is TGTGCCAGCAGCACATCTAGCGGGGGGCCCTCCGAGACCCAGTACTTC. Translation gives CASSTSSGGPSETQYF.

This sequence joins TRBV4-2 and TRBJ2-3, with 10 positions matching TRBD2. V trimming: 1 base; J trimming: 1 base; junction bases outside the gene matches: 5. Germline lookup yields CDR1 LGHNA and CDR2 YNFKEQ. This CDR3 contains 17 residues. The CDR3 region has the DNA TGTGCCAGCAGCCAAGTTTTCACTAGCGGGGGCACAGATACGCAGTATTTT. Amino acid sequence: CASSQVFTSGGTDTQYF.

This clone was counted once. This chain links TRBV9 with TRBJ1-3, with TRBD1 identical over 10 bases. CDR3 length: 15 amino acids. Per the germline V gene, CDR1 is SGDLS and CDR2 is YYNGEE. The V gene end was trimmed by 3 bases and the J gene end by 8 bases; junction bases not matched to a gene: 8. This chain's CDR3 is CASSGTGGRQHTIYF. In DNA, the CDR3 is TGTGCCAGCAGCGGGACAGGGGGGAGACAACACACCATATATTTT.

The rearrangement uses TRBV19 and TRBJ1-2, with D possibly matching TRBD1 (5 bases). Germline CDR1 is LNHDA and CDR2 is SQIVND (reference sequence). The CDR3 has 13 residues. V was trimmed by 1 base and J by 7 bases, leaving 10 bases between them. CDR3 amino acids: CASSIGGRGGYTF. The CDR3 DNA is TGTGCCAGTAGTATAGGAGGAAGGGGTGGCTACACCTTC.

This sequence joins TRBV7-9 and TRBJ2-6; 7 bases line up with TRBD2. The CDR3 runs to 18 residues. The germline gives CDR1 SEHNR, CDR2 FQNEAQ (reference sequence). V lost 3 bases to trimming and J lost 0 bases; unmatched junction nucleotides: 8. The CDR3 coding sequence is TGTGCCAGCAGCTTTGTGGGACTAACCATCTCTGGGGCCAACGTCCTGACTTTC. It translates to CASSFVGLTISGANVLTF.

This chain links TRBV19 with TRBJ2-6; tentatively, D is TRBD1 (6 bases). The CDR3 is made up of 14 amino acids. Germline CDR1 LNHDA, CDR2 SQIVND (reference sequence). Trimming pared 6 bases from V and 2 bases from J, leaving 8 bases between. CDR3 sequence: CASSTGTGANVLTF. In DNA, the CDR3 is TGTGCCAGTAGCACAGGGACTGGGGCCAACGTCCTGACTTTC.

The chain combines TRBV2 with TRBJ1-1; 11 bases agree with TRBD1. Germline V gives CDR1 SNHLY, CDR2 FYNNEI. CDR3 length: 14 residues. The V and J ends lost 7 bases and 5 bases, in that order; junction bases with no gene match: 6. In DNA, the CDR3 is TGTGCCAGCACCCGCGGACAGGGGGCAACTGAAGCTTTCTTT. It is translated as CASTRGQGATEAFF.

The chain carries TRBV28 and TRBJ1-5, with 8 bases that match TRBD1. This CDR3 spans 14 amino acids. The V segment lost 2 bases and the J segment 5 bases; nucleotides outside the gene matches: 2. Germline CDR1 reads MDHEN; CDR2 reads SYDVKM. CDR3 loop: CASSLGQGDQPQHF. For the CDR3, the DNA is TGTGCCAGCAGTTTAGGACAGGGTGATCAGCCCCAGCATTTT.

This clone appeared a single time. This chain links TRBV11-3 with TRBJ1-1; D is uncertain. Trimming removed 1 base from V and 1 base from J, with 7 bases in between. CDR3 length equals 14 residues. Germline CDR1 is SGHNT and CDR2 is YENEEA. CDR3 protein: CASSLGAPNTEAFF. The CDR3 DNA sequence: TGTGCCAGCAGCTTAGGGGCACCGAACACTGAAGCTTTCTTT. The variable domain in full, completed from reference TRBV11-3 and TRBJ1-1, reads EAGVVQSPRYKIIEKKQPVAFWCNPISGHNTLYWYLQNLGQGPELLIRYENEEAVDDSQLPKDRFSAERLKGVDSTLKIQPAELGDSAVYLCASSLGAPNTEAFFGQGTRLTVV.

This clone occurred a few times. V and J are TRBV6-5 and TRBJ1-3; 7 bases are shared with TRBD1. With V trimmed by 2 bases and J by 4 bases, 5 bases remained unmatched. This CDR3 is 15 amino acids long. Per the germline V gene, CDR1 is MNHEY and CDR2 is SVGAGI. CDR3 nucleotides: TGTGCCAGCAGTTACGGGACAGACAAAGGAAACACCATATATTTT. It is translated as CASSYGTDKGNTIYF.

In the case of this clone: This specimen includes other DNA sequences encoding the same CDR3. The chain links TRBV10-3 to TRBJ1-2; D may be TRBD1 (5 bases). The germline gives CDR1 ENHRY, CDR2 SYGVKD. This CDR3 has 13 amino acids. Trimming took 0 bases from V and 4 from J, leaving 6 bases between them. The CDR3 sequence: CAISESTAYGYTF. The DNA for the CDR3 is TGTGCCATCAGTGAGTCGACAGCCTATGGCTACACCTTC.

The chain links TRBV9 to TRBJ2-5, with 14 nucleotides matching TRBD2. This CDR3 comprises 16 residues. With 4 bases clipped from V and 3 bases from J, the junction kept 5 bases outside the gene matches. Germline CDR1 SGDLS, CDR2 YYNGEE. DNA of the CDR3: TGTGCCAGCAGCTCACGACTAGCGGGGGGGAAAGAGACCCAGTACTTC. Amino acids: CASSSRLAGGKETQYF.

CDR3 sequence (DNA): TGTGCCAGCAGCTTGCAAGGGGTGGATACGCAGTATTTT. This gives the protein CASSLQGVDTQYF. The chain employs TRBV5-4 and TRBJ2-3; TRBD1 might be the D (5 bases). Trimming left V 1 base short and J 6 bases short, with 9 bases between. Germline lookup yields CDR1 SGHNT and CDR2 YYREEE (reference sequence). The CDR3 is made up of 13 amino acids.

The chain employs TRBV6-5 and TRBJ1-1, with 8 nucleotides matching TRBD1. V was clipped by 7 bases and J by 0 bases; unmatched bases: 4. Germline V gene data show CDR1 as MNHEY and CDR2 as SVGAGI. The CDR3 consists of 14 residues. The CDR3 is CASIEDRVNTEAFF. For the CDR3, the DNA is TGTGCCAGCATCGAGGACAGGGTGAACACTGAAGCTTTCTTT.

V gene TRBV19 combines with J gene TRBJ1-5, with D tentatively TRBD1 (6 bases). Germline values: CDR1 LNHDA, CDR2 SQIVND (reference sequence). The CDR3 covers 14 residues. Trimming removed 7 bases at V and 0 bases at J, with 10 bases between. CDR3 in amino acids: CASIGQNSNQPQHF. In nucleotides, the CDR3 is TGTGCCAGTATTGGACAGAATAGCAATCAGCCCCAGCATTTT.

This chain joins TRBV6-1 and TRBJ1-1; D call uncertain. The germline V and J ends were trimmed by 2 bases and 6 bases, with 19 bases remaining between them. This CDR3 spans 16 amino acids. Germline-derived CDR1 and CDR2 are MNHNS and SASEGT. In DNA, the CDR3 is TGTGCCAGCAGTGAAAGGGAGGGAACGGGAAAACCTGAAGCTTTCTTT. Its translation is CASSEREGTGKPEAFF.

The rearrangement links TRBV7-5 to TRBJ2-6; TRBD1, the D gene given by the table, was not confirmed from the DNA. TRBV7-5 is marked as a pseudogene. The CDR3 runs to 18 residues. In DNA, the CDR3 is TGTGCCAGAAGCTTAGGGCAGGGTTTGGATTCTGGGGCCAACGTCCTGACTTTC. Translation gives CARSLGQGLDSGANVLTF.

The chain combines TRBV27 with TRBJ2-7, with 10 bases identical to TRBD1. Germline V gene data show CDR1 as MNHEY and CDR2 as SMNVEV (reference sequence). This CDR3 contains 13 residues. With V trimmed by 6 bases and J by 4 bases, 3 bases remained unmatched. The CDR3 region is CASRWTGGYEQYF. CDR3 DNA: TGTGCCAGCAGGTGGACAGGGGGTTACGAGCAGTACTTC.

V gene TRBV2 combines with J gene TRBJ1-3; unclear D gene. This CDR3 has 14 residues. Trimming took 5 bases from V and 0 from J, leaving 8 bases between them. The germline V gene has CDR1 SNHLY and CDR2 FYNNEI. The CDR3 DNA follows: TGTGCCAGCAGTCTTCAGTTCTCTGGAAACACCATATATTTT. Translated: CASSLQFSGNTIYF. Variable domain in full (rest from reference TRBV2 and TRBJ1-3): EPEVTQTPSHQVTQMGQEVILRCVPISNHLYFYWYRQILGQKVEFLVSFYNNEISEKSEIFDDQFSVERPDGSNFTLKIRSTKLEDSAMYFCASSLQFSGNTIYFGEGSWLTVV.

This clone was detected once. The chain carries TRBV21-1 and TRBJ1-1; TRBD1 reflects the table's D call only, with no check against the DNA. TRBV21-1 is a pseudogene segment. The CDR3 spans 12 residues. The CDR3 nucleotides are TGTGCTCGGACAGGGGCCAACACTGAAGCTTTCTTT. This gives the protein CARTGANTEAFF.

The J gene is TRBJ2-1, the V gene TRBV28; 12 nucleotides match TRBD1. The trim removed 6 bases at V and 8 bases at J, leaving 14 bases unmatched. In germline, CDR1 is MDHEN, CDR2 SYDVKM. The CDR3 sequence is 17 residues long. In DNA form, the CDR3 reads TGTGCCAGCAGAGATACAACCGGGACAGGGGGCCTCTATGAGCAGTTCTTC. Translating it yields CASRDTTGTGGLYEQFF.

The chain joins TRBV2 to TRBJ1-1; TRBD1 matches at 9 bases. The ends lost 7 bases at V and 7 bases at J; junction bases unmatched: 10. Germline V gives CDR1 SNHLY, CDR2 FYNNEI. The CDR3 is made up of 14 amino acids. The CDR3 region has the DNA TGTGCCAGCACTTCTTGGACAGGGGTTTTTGAAGCTTTCTTT. It codes for CASTSWTGVFEAFF.

The gene calls are TRBV19 and TRBJ1-2, with 9 bases identical to TRBD1. The CDR3 sequence is 15 residues long. The V gene's germline CDR1 is LNHDA and CDR2 SQIVND (reference sequence). Trimming at V came to 4 bases and at J to 4 bases, leaving 7 bases not matched to a gene. CDR3 DNA: TGTGCCAGTAGTAAATTACAGGGACAGGGCTATGGCTACACCTTC. Its protein is CASSKLQGQGYGYTF.

This chain joins TRBV28 and TRBJ2-1, with D possibly being TRBD2 (6 bases). CDR1 is MDHEN, CDR2 SYDVKM, per germline. Trimming removed 5 bases at V and 7 bases at J, with 15 bases between. The CDR3 covers 14 residues. The CDR3 nucleotides read TGTGCCAGCAGTGATGACACTAGCTGGAATGAGCAGTTCTTC. It translates to CASSDDTSWNEQFF.

The chain recombines TRBV5-1 with TRBJ2-3; D perhaps matches TRBD1 (6 bases). Trimming removed 5 bases from V and 5 bases from J, with 15 bases in between. CDR1 and CDR2 (germline): SGHRS, YFSETQ. CDR3 length: 14 residues. CDR3 DNA: TGCGCCAGCAGTCGACAGGCCCTCATAGATACGCAGTATTTT. Translation: CASSRQALIDTQYF.

The V call is TRBV29-1, the J call TRBJ2-5; 10 nucleotides align to TRBD2. Trimming cost V 6 bases and J 2 bases; bases outside gene matches: 12. The CDR3 contains 16 residues. Germline V gene lookup returns CDR1 SQVTM and CDR2 ANQGSEA. The CDR3 DNA sequence: TGCAGCGTCGTTAGCTCGACTAGCGGGCATCAAGAGACCCAGTACTTC. As protein: CSVVSSTSGHQETQYF.

CDR3 sequence (DNA): TGTGCCTGGAGAGGAGAGAAACCCTATAATTCACCCCTCCACTTT. Its protein product is CAWRGEKPYNSPLHF. The J gene is TRBJ1-6, the V gene TRBV30; D is unclear. Germline loops: CDR1 GTSNPN, CDR2 SVGIG (reference sequence). The V end lost 3 bases, the J end lost 2 bases, and 11 bases lay between the germline ends. The CDR3 runs 15 residues.